This T cell receptor (beta chain) comes out of a study of blood T cell repertoires in COVID-19. Germline CDR1 is SGHTA and CDR2 is FQGNSA. The CDR3 loop spans 15 amino acids. With V trimmed by 5 bases and J by 2 bases, 6 bases remained unmatched. Methods used by the authors: Amplification from reference gene primers served as the basis for estimated nucleated cell counts. Here immunoSEQ multiplex PCR was the method, and the copy in TCRdb shows in-frame clones only, minus some. V and J calls plus clone size are reproduced from that table; the DNA served to infer D and trimming. The table shows 190,000 or so clones, with approximately 84% occurring only once.

The source material was peripheral blood. This sequence was found in a human donor with acute or convalescent COVID-19. The donor label of this sample is uncertain. The chain combines TRBV7-2 with TRBJ2-3; 8 positions match TRBD2. The CDR3 DNA reads TGTGCCAGCAGCAAGGGACTAGGGGTCACAGATACGCAGTATTTT. Its translation: CASSKGLGVTDTQYF. The whole variable domain, remainder taken from reference TRBV7-2 and TRBJ2-3, is GAGVSQSPSNKVTEKGKDVELRCDPISGHTALYWYRQSLGQGLEFLIYFQGNSAPDKSGLPSDRFSAERTGGSVSTLTIQRTQQEDSAVYLCASSKGLGVTDTQYFGPGTRLTVL.